This passage covers 8 T cell receptor beta chains from one sample sequenced in a study of T cell responses to AZD1222 COVID-19 vaccine. The table came from immunoSEQ multiplex PCR; TCRdb's copy has only in-frame clones and leaves some out. Among 120,000 or so clones listed, about 90% were seen once. The source was peripheral blood, collected on day 0 of AZD1222 vaccination. The source is an adult in good health.

J is TRBJ2-7 and V is TRBV30; D is possibly TRBD1 or TRBD2 (6 bases each). The CDR3 sequence is 13 residues long. V was shortened by 5 bases and J by 5 bases, with 16 bases between the two germline ends. Germline lookup yields CDR1 GTSNPN and CDR2 SVGIG (reference sequence). CDR3 protein: CAWEQGLGDEQYF. CDR3 sequence (DNA): TGTGCCTGGGAACAGGGACTCGGCGACGAGCAGTACTTC. The full variable domain, completed using reference TRBV30 and TRBJ2-7, is SQTIHQWPATLVQPVGSPLSLECTVEGTSNPNLYWYRQAAGRGLQLLFYSVGIGQISSEVPQNLSASRPQDRQFILSSKKLLLSDSGFYLCAWEQGLGDEQYFGPGTRLTVT.

This chain links TRBV24-1 with TRBJ2-3; a weak D match, TRBD1 (5 bases). V dropped 6 bases and J dropped 7 bases, with 7 bases sitting between them. Germline V gives CDR1 KGHDR, CDR2 SFDVKD. The CDR3 covers 11 residues. This CDR3 reads CATSSGYTQYF. The CDR3 DNA follows: TGTGCCACCAGTTCAGGGTATACGCAGTATTTT.

The chain has TRBV27 and TRBJ2-6, with D possibly being TRBD2 (5 bases). The CDR3 is 17 residues long. Germline CDR1 MNHEY, CDR2 SMNVEV (reference sequence). Deletions cut 1 base from V and 2 bases from J, with 12 bases between. The CDR3 DNA reads TGTGCCAGCAGTTTATACCAGGACTCGACTGGGGCCAACGTCCTGACTTTC. This gives the protein CASSLYQDSTGANVLTF.

This clone was found once. The V and J genes are TRBV11-3 and TRBJ2-7; D is perhaps TRBD1 (5 bases). Between the trimmed V and J ends, which lost 5 bases and 0 bases, there was a span of 14 bases. Germline V CDR1 and CDR2: SGHNT, YENEEA. This CDR3 has 15 residues. DNA for the CDR3: TGTGCCAGCAGCACTCGGACACAGAGCTCCTACGAGCAGTACTTC. Amino acid sequence: CASSTRTQSSYEQYF.

The genes are TRBV27 and TRBJ1-5; a possible D gene is TRBD1 (6 bases). This CDR3 is 12 amino acids long. The ends were cut back, 1 base at V and 9 bases at J, with 7 bases in the middle. Germline CDR1 reads MNHEY; CDR2 reads SMNVEV (reference sequence). The CDR3 region is CASSLLTGPQHF. CDR3 in DNA: TGTGCCAGCAGTTTATTGACAGGGCCCCAGCATTTT.

The chain combines TRBV6-5 with TRBJ1-4, with 11 bases aligning to TRBD1. Losses at the gene ends were 6 bases for V and 10 bases for J; bases not matched to a gene: 7. Germline V gene data show CDR1 as MNHEY and CDR2 as SVGAGI. This CDR3 has 14 amino acids. DNA for the CDR3: TGTGCCAGCAGGACCGGGACAGGGGGTAGAAAACTGTTTTTT. It encodes CASRTGTGGRKLFF.

The V call is TRBV7-3, the J call TRBJ2-5; 8 nucleotides agree with TRBD1. CDR1 SGHTA and CDR2 FQGTGA come from the germline V gene. The CDR3 is 17 amino acids. The V segment lost 6 bases and the J segment 13 bases; nucleotides outside the gene matches: 25. CDR3 sequence: CASSLPTSGTGPDRLYF. The CDR3 DNA is TGTGCCAGCAGTTTACCCACCTCCGGGACAGGCCCCGACCGACTGTACTTC.

The CDR3 loop is CASSTEASGSMETQYF. In DNA form, the CDR3 reads TGCGCCAGCAGCACGGAGGCTAGCGGGAGTATGGAGACCCAGTACTTC. The chain links TRBV5-1 to TRBJ2-5; 10 nucleotides line up with TRBD2. From germline, CDR1 is SGHRS and CDR2 YFSETQ. CDR3 length: 16 residues. Trimming took 4 bases from V and 5 from J; bases not matched to a gene: 11.